Each of the 7 T cell receptor beta chains below was sequenced from the same sample in a study of blood T cell repertoires in COVID-19. Method: immunoSEQ multiplex PCR; TCRdb's copy keeps in-frame clones and lacks some. The sample contains approximately 290,000 clones, 75% to 90% of which appear only once. Sequencing used peripheral blood. Receptor source: a man aged 25 to 40 with acute or convalescent COVID-19.

The chain uses TRBV12-5 and TRBJ2-2; 10 bases are a match to TRBD1. CDR1 is LGHNT and CDR2 is FRNRAP in the germline V gene. Losses at the gene ends were 6 bases for V and 6 bases for J; bases not matched to a gene: 7. This CDR3 spans 15 amino acids. The CDR3 bases are TGTGCTAGTGGCCGCGACAGGGGGCACTCCGGGGAGCTGTTTTTT. Translating it yields CASGRDRGHSGELFF. The full variable domain, rest sourced from reference TRBV12-5 and TRBJ2-2, is DARVTQTPRHKVTEMGQEVTMRCQPILGHNTVFWYRQTMMQGLELLAYFRNRAPLDDSGMPKDRFSAEMPDATLATLKIQPSEPRDSAVYFCASGRDRGHSGELFFGEGSRLTVL.

For the CDR3, the DNA is TGTGCCAGCAGTGAAGCCGGGGGGGCAGCGGCAGGGTCTTTGCCCCTCCACTTT. Its translation: CASSEAGGAAAGSLPLHF. This sequence joins TRBV6-1 and TRBJ1-6, with D perhaps TRBD1 (6 bases). CDR1 is MNHNS and CDR2 is SASEGT in the germline V gene. The V end was cut by 0 bases, the J end by 13 bases, with 25 bases between. The CDR3 covers 18 residues.

The chain carries TRBV5-1 and TRBJ1-6; D is perhaps TRBD1 (5 bases). In germline, CDR1 is SGHRS, CDR2 YFSETQ. The CDR3 runs 13 residues. V was cut by 2 bases and J by 11 bases, with 11 bases left in between. For the CDR3, the DNA is TGCGCCAGCAGCTTCGCAGGGAATACACCCCTCCACTTT. Translated: CASSFAGNTPLHF.

The chain joins TRBV5-5 to TRBJ2-5, with TRBD1 matching 7 bases. CDR1 SGHKS and CDR2 YYEKEE come from the germline V gene (reference sequence). CDR3 length equals 14 residues. J lost 9 bases, V lost 6 bases, and 14 bases had no gene match. This CDR3 reads CASTPPGQKRPQYF. The CDR3 DNA reads TGTGCCAGCACCCCACCGGGACAGAAGAGACCCCAGTACTTC.

The chain is built from TRBV5-6 and TRBJ2-1; 7 positions match TRBD1. Germline V lookup: CDR1 SGHDT, CDR2 YYEEEE. The CDR3 runs 13 residues. J gave up 9 bases and V 2 bases, and 5 bases lay outside the gene matches. The DNA for the CDR3 is TGTGCCAGCAGCTTAGAGGGGGCTATTGAGCAGTTCTTC. Encoded protein: CASSLEGAIEQFF.

The rearrangement links TRBV18 to TRBJ2-5, with D possibly being TRBD2 (6 bases). This CDR3 region has 17 residues. V shed 1 base and J shed 0 bases, with 15 bases lying between them. Germline CDR1 KGHSH, CDR2 LQKENI. The CDR3 is CASSPLGGDTYQETQYF. DNA for the CDR3: TGTGCCAGCTCACCACTTGGCGGGGATACGTACCAAGAGACCCAGTACTTC.

The chain has TRBV6-2 or TRBV6-3 and TRBJ2-1; 13 bases agree with TRBD2. The CDR3 spans 16 residues. Per germline, CDR1 MNHEY and CDR2 SVGEGT. J lost 8 bases, V lost 2 bases, and 6 bases had no gene match. This CDR3 is CASSYGRTSGGDEQFF. The CDR3 DNA reads TGTGCCAGCAGTTACGGACGGACTAGCGGGGGAGATGAGCAGTTCTTC.